Sequencing of this T cell receptor beta chain was carried out in a study of coeliac disease. Clones were sequenced by immunoSEQ multiplex PCR, and TCRdb holds only the in-frame ones, with some missing. The profile shows fewer than 10,000 clones, over 55% of them singletons. Germline V gene data show CDR1 as SGDLS and CDR2 as YYNGEE. The CDR3 contains 15 residues. V gave up 4 bases and J gave up 5 bases; unmatched junction bases: 8. Cells were frozen in aliquots of roughly 500,000, and one aliquot per fraction was sequenced. This clonotype originated in a woman aged 55-70 years with celiac disease. The sequenced sample was lamina propria lymphocytes from the gut. This chain joins TRBV9 and TRBJ2-5; TRBD2 aligns across 10 bases. The CDR3 nucleotides read TGTGCCAGCAGCTCTGGGGGACTAGCGTGGGAGACCCAGTACTTC. It codes for CASSSGGLAWETQYF.